This record concerns one T cell receptor (beta chain) sequence. It lacks a known antigen. The record has no base qualities; no much larger clone is one base away. All donors were healthy Caucasians. Library generation was performed with 5' RACE. The sequencer listed for this sample is Illumina HiSeq 2000. A universal primer binding site was introduced by template switching, and a unique molecular identifier was present in the final cDNA, enabling accurate counting of TCR cDNA molecules. Specific primers in the conserved constant-segment region were used to synthesize first-strand cDNA for TCR alpha and beta chains. To control for contamination, each cDNA library was double barcoded with a SMART-Mk sample barcode plus Illumina barcodes. TruSeq adapter sequences along with Illumina sample barcodes were introduced in two successive PCR steps. Sequencing of the TCR alpha and beta cDNA libraries was done on the Illumina HiSeq platform using custom primers. The paper's processing steps were these. MiGEC processed the raw reads to extract unique molecular identifiers, while MiXCR was used to determine the CDR3 positions. For each individual, recombination models were inferred using an EM algorithm with the repgenHMM and IGoR tools. Shared clonotypes were analyzed with the tcR package in R, and sharing was normalized by the product of cloneset sizes. To study raw recombination free of thymic and clonal selection effects, out-of-frame nonproductive sequences were analyzed. The public reads were reanalyzed by TCRdb: fastp trimming at Q25, MiXCR alignment, in-frame beta chains only. Here each entry gathers all rows of one CDR3 protein and keeps the most common genes and DNA. TCRdb's processing, not the authors' own work, is the source of the V and J calls. A total of 1.5 million to 2 million distinct CDR3 sequences appear in this sample, about 32% of them only once. The top ten constitute less than 0.35% of the sample.

This record comes from a study of identical twins (dated by TCRdb to the mid-2010s). Study-wide context: The study deep-sequenced TCR alpha and beta repertoires from monozygotic twins, unrelated adults of various ages and cord blood to test whether fetal clonotypes persist. To rule out contamination, replicate twin experiments were performed at different times with different library preparation protocols. Beyond this particular receptor, the publication reports: Recombination models systematically underestimated out-of-frame TCR alpha sharing in monozygotic twins but agreed with sharing between unrelated individuals. Abundant cord blood beta clonotypes had fewer insertions, young adult naive repertoires showed a similar but weaker trend, and memory repertoires showed no such trend. In beta out-of-frame sequences, excess twin sharing was weaker, because having fewer shared sequences lowered the signal-to-noise ratio. Zero-insertion analyses could be partly confounded by invariant T cells such as MAIT and iNKT, though diverse VJ usage argued against such confounding for most clonotypes. Compared with coincidental sharing between unrelated individuals, out-of-frame TCR alpha sequences shared between twins had an excess of sequences with low generation probability. Because the same donors could not be followed over many years, the conclusions depended on cross-sectional statistical analysis.

V and J lose 0 bases and 2 bases, and a span of 11 bases separates them. The CDR3 numbers 15 residues from cysteine through phenylalanine. CDR3 DNA only is kept here, 45 bases in frame from base 1. Sequences ENHRY (CDR1) and SYGVKD (CDR2) are obtained from the germline V gene. The receptor chain draws on TRBV10-3 and TRBJ2-7; D gene: possibly TRBD2, on 6 matching bases. This sequence was found in a newborn girl in good health. The source material was cord blood. The CDR3 region has the sequence CAISESISGPYEQYF. The nucleotides are TGTGCCATCAGTGAGTCGATCAGCGGGCCCTACGAGCAGTACTTC.